The 24 T cell receptor beta chains below were found in one sample sequenced in a study of STAT5B mutations in CD4+ large granular lymphocyte leukemia. TCRdb keeps only in-frame clones here, not all; method: immunoSEQ multiplex PCR. The top ten clones hold 3% to 4.5% of a sample with roughly 40,000 clones, roughly 76% of them seen once. Sample: CD4+ T cells from blood buffy coats. All receptors come from a human donor in good health.

The gene calls are TRBV13 and TRBJ1-3; no clear D gene. The CDR3 has 13 amino acids. Germline lookup yields CDR1 PRHDT and CDR2 FYEKMQ (reference sequence). Trimming cost V 0 bases and J 7 bases, with 7 bases left between them. This chain's CDR3 is CASSLGWENTIYF. The CDR3 DNA follows: TGTGCCAGCAGCTTAGGCTGGGAGAACACCATATATTTT.

The rearrangement joins TRBV5-6 to TRBJ1-5; 9 bases align to TRBD1. The CDR3 runs to 15 residues. J gave up 6 bases and V 4 bases, and 8 bases lay outside the gene matches. Germline CDR1 reads SGHDT; CDR2 reads YYEEEE. The CDR3 DNA reads TGTGCCAGCAGCAAGGACAGGGGAGCGAGTCAGCCCCAGCATTTT. It encodes CASSKDRGASQPQHF.

The rearrangement uses TRBV5-6 and TRBJ2-1; possible D gene TRBD2, 6 bases. Per germline, CDR1 SGHDT and CDR2 YYEEEE. This CDR3 has 13 residues. The ends were cut back, 5 bases at V and 7 bases at J, with 13 bases in the middle. The CDR3 DNA sequence: TGTGCCAGCAGTACCGGGAGACCTAATGAGCAGTTCTTC. This gives the protein CASSTGRPNEQFF.

The chain carries TRBV28 and TRBJ2-7; TRBD1 matches 10 bases. The V segment lost 5 bases and the J segment 3 bases; nucleotides outside the gene matches: 4. The CDR3 spans 14 residues. Germline V gene lookup returns CDR1 MDHEN and CDR2 SYDVKM. CDR3 loop: CASSTGTGVYEQYF. DNA for the CDR3: TGTGCCAGCAGTACCGGGACAGGGGTCTACGAGCAGTACTTC.

The J gene is TRBJ2-7, the V gene TRBV18; D gene unclear. Trimming cost V 5 bases and J 0 bases, with 8 bases left between them. The CDR3 sequence is 13 residues long. Germline assignment: CDR1 KGHSH and CDR2 LQKENI. CDR3 bases: TGTGCCAGCTCAACGGCCCTCTCCTACGAGCAGTACTTC. Protein product: CASSTALSYEQYF.

This clone was detected once. The rearrangement joins TRBV7-2 to TRBJ2-7; TRBD1 is a possible D gene (6 bases). Germline assignment: CDR1 SGHTA and CDR2 FQGNSA. The CDR3 totals 15 residues. Deletions cut 2 bases from V and 4 bases from J, with 15 bases between. The CDR3 DNA reads TGTGCCAGCAGCTTAAAGTCAGGGGATGGATACGAGCAGTACTTC. This sequence encodes CASSLKSGDGYEQYF.

This clone has a single count. V gene TRBV20-1 combines with J gene TRBJ2-2; D possibly corresponds to TRBD1 (5 bases). Germline CDR1 and CDR2: DFQATT and SNEGSKA (reference sequence). The CDR3 loop spans 11 amino acids. The V gene lost 6 bases and the J gene lost 7 bases, with 9 bases spanning the gap. CDR3 residues: CSAPGNGELFF. The CDR3 nucleotides read TGCAGTGCCCCAGGGAACGGGGAGCTGTTTTTT.

This clone was seen a handful of times. The chain carries TRBV6-6 and TRBJ2-7, with 9 positions matching TRBD2. Trimming at V came to 6 bases and at J to 1 base, leaving 7 bases not matched to a gene. This CDR3 has 15 amino acids. The germline CDR1 and CDR2 sequences are MNHNY and SVGAGI (reference sequence). The CDR3 sequence: CASRKGLAPSYEQYF. DNA for the CDR3: TGTGCCAGCAGGAAAGGACTAGCGCCTTCCTACGAGCAGTACTTC.

The chain carries TRBV14 and TRBJ2-4; D is unclear. V dropped 1 base and J dropped 9 bases, with 13 bases sitting between them. Per germline, CDR1 SGHDN and CDR2 FVKESK. This CDR3 has 14 residues. The CDR3: CASSQATNSGIQYF. The CDR3 nucleotides are TGTGCCAGCAGCCAAGCGACCAACTCTGGCATTCAGTACTTC.

The genes are TRBV5-4 and TRBJ1-2, with D uncertain. The CDR3 loop spans 12 amino acids. V dropped 6 bases and J dropped 3 bases, with 9 bases sitting between them. The germline gives CDR1 SGHNT, CDR2 YYREEE (reference sequence). In DNA, the CDR3 is TGTGCCAGCACCGTTGGCGACTATGGCTACACCTTC. Translated, it gives CASTVGDYGYTF.

This clone was detected only once. The chain joins TRBV10-3 to TRBJ2-3, with 11 bases matching TRBD2. V lost 6 bases, J lost 3 bases, and 5 bases stayed unmatched. The CDR3 spans 15 residues. CDR1 ENHRY and CDR2 SYGVKD come from the germline V gene. The chain's CDR3 is CAISEGLAGTDTQYF. CDR3 in DNA: TGTGCCATCAGCGAAGGACTAGCGGGTACAGATACGCAGTATTTT.

Within the sample, this clone is medium-sized. This chain uses TRBV10-3 with TRBJ2-2; D is possibly TRBD1 (5 bases). The CDR3 spans 14 residues. V was clipped by 11 bases and J by 3 bases, with 16 bases between them. Germline CDR1 reads ENHRY; CDR2 reads SYGVKD. CDR3 bases: TGTGCCGTCTCCTCTTCACAGGACACCGGGGAGCTGTTTTTT. Protein sequence: CAVSSSQDTGELFF.

The genes are TRBV28 and TRBJ2-1; no reliable D call. The V and J ends lost 6 bases and 0 bases respectively, with 12 bases between them. This CDR3 has 15 residues. Germline CDR1 and CDR2: MDHEN and SYDVKM. In nucleotides, the CDR3 is TGTGCCAGCAGCTGGGATACCAGCTCCTACAATGAGCAGTTCTTC. Its protein product is CASSWDTSSYNEQFF.

The J gene is TRBJ2-1, the V gene TRBV19; TRBD2 matches at 7 bases. After removal of 6 bases from V and 2 bases from J, the junction contained 7 bases not matched to a gene. Germline V gives CDR1 LNHDA, CDR2 SQIVND (reference sequence). The CDR3 is 15 residues long. CDR3 sequence reads: CASSPLAAPYNEQFF. CDR3 in DNA: TGTGCCAGTAGCCCCCTAGCGGCCCCCTACAATGAGCAGTTCTTC.

V and J are TRBV19 and TRBJ2-3; 9 bases agree with TRBD2. Losses at the gene ends were 3 bases for V and 9 bases for J; bases not matched to a gene: 10. The CDR3 extends over 15 amino acids. Germline V gene lookup returns CDR1 LNHDA and CDR2 SQIVND (reference sequence). The DNA of the CDR3 is TGTGCCAGTAGTATTTGGGCTAGCGGGGTTAAGACGCAGTATTTT. Translation gives CASSIWASGVKTQYF.

The chain employs TRBV20-1 and TRBJ1-4, with D uncertain. CDR1 is DFQATT and CDR2 is SNEGSKA in the germline V gene (reference sequence). With 3 bases removed from V and 6 bases from J, the gap between germline ends came to 5 bases. This CDR3 spans 11 amino acids. Written as DNA, the CDR3 is TGCAGTGCTAGCTTTGATGAAAAACTGTTTTTT. It yields the protein CSASFDEKLFF.

The CDR3 DNA reads as TGTGCCAGCAGCCAAGGAACTTGGCAGGGGTACGAGCAGTACTTC. The encoded protein is CASSQGTWQGYEQYF. V gene TRBV14 combines with J gene TRBJ2-7, with D perhaps TRBD1 (6 bases). The length of the CDR3 is 15 residues. V was trimmed by 1 base and J by 4 bases, leaving 14 bases between them. Germline V CDR1 and CDR2: SGHDN, FVKESK.

This clone was counted once. A read error may produce the germline difference seen at one junction end. This rearrangement joins TRBV7-7 to TRBJ2-5; D may correspond to TRBD1 or TRBD2 (5 bases each). Germline values: CDR1 SSHAT, CDR2 FNYEAQ (reference sequence). CDR3 length: 13 amino acids. The CDR3 nucleotides read TGTGCTAGCAGCCCTGGGGGTCAAGAGACCCAGTACTTC. Translation gives CASSPGGQETQYF. Full variable domain (remainder filled in from reference TRBV7-7 and TRBJ2-5): GAGVSQSPRYKVTKRGQDVTLRCDPISSHATLYWYQQALGQGPEFLTYFNYEAQPDKSGLPSDRFSAERPEGSISTLTIQRTEQRDSAMYRCASSPGGQETQYFGPGTRLLVL.

In DNA form, the CDR3 reads TGTGCCAGCAGTTTATCGGTCTTTGGGGGGCACAATGAGCAGTTCTTC. The encoded protein is CASSLSVFGGHNEQFF. The chain combines TRBV27 with TRBJ2-1; D could derive from TRBD1 or TRBD2 (6 bases each). Germline-derived CDR1 and CDR2 are MNHEY and SMNVEV (reference sequence). Trimming left V 0 bases short and J 5 bases short, with 14 bases between. This CDR3 has 16 residues.

This clone was seen only once. The CDR3 region has the DNA TGCAGCGTTGAAACTAGGCGGGGGAACACCGGGGAGCTGTTTTTT. It is translated as CSVETRRGNTGELFF. This rearrangement joins TRBV29-1 to TRBJ2-2, with D possibly matching TRBD2 (6 bases). The CDR3 loop spans 15 amino acids. From germline, CDR1 is SQVTM and CDR2 ANQGSEA. V lost 2 bases and J 1 base, leaving 11 bases between the germline ends.

CDR3 sequence (DNA): TGTGCCAGCAGATCTAAGGGGGACTGGAGGGATACGCAGTATTTT. Translated, it gives CASRSKGDWRDTQYF. The J gene is TRBJ2-3, the V gene TRBV7-8; possibly TRBD1 or TRBD2 for D (6 bases each). CDR3 length: 15 residues. Deletions cut 6 bases from V and 6 bases from J, with 19 bases between. Per the germline V gene, CDR1 is SGHVS and CDR2 is FQNEAQ.

The chain couples TRBV10-3 to TRBJ1-1; D unresolved. The CDR3 has 13 amino acids. Trimming took off 5 bases at V and 0 bases at J, with 7 bases between the two ends. Per germline, CDR1 ENHRY and CDR2 SYGVKD. The CDR3 nucleotides are TGTGCCATCAGTAGGGATATGAACACTGAAGCTTTCTTT. Protein: CAISRDMNTEAFF.

In its sample, this clone was seen a few times. J is TRBJ1-2 and V is TRBV6-6, with no clear D. The CDR3 is made up of 15 amino acids. Germline CDR1 and CDR2: MNHNY and SVGAGI (reference sequence). V was trimmed by 6 bases and J by 8 bases, leaving 22 bases between them. CDR3 region: CASRRKTDPLGGYTF. CDR3 in DNA: TGTGCCAGCAGGCGGAAAACGGATCCCTTGGGGGGCTACACCTTC.

This sequence joins TRBV10-1 and TRBJ1-1, with 7 bases identical to TRBD1. Germline loops: CDR1 WNHNN, CDR2 SYGVQD (reference sequence). V lost 6 bases and J lost 0; bases outside the gene matches: 7. This CDR3 is 15 amino acids long. CDR3 in DNA: TGCGCCAGCAGCACACGACAGGGCATGAACACTGAAGCTTTCTTT. Translating it yields CASSTRQGMNTEAFF.